These 16 T cell receptor beta chains share one sample of origin, sequenced in a study of blood T cells in healthy people across ages. For the second PCR, which ran for 7 to 11 cycles, a sample-barcoded 5' primer and a J-beta primer mix were used. TCRdb re-analysed the 5' RACE reads in MiXCR, keeping a single row per CDR3 protein. Of about 580,000 distinct CDR3 sequences in the sample, 40% to 55% were seen once. Specimen: blood. The receptors here all came from an elderly man in good health.

This clonotype was picked up a small number of times. V and J are TRBV20-1 and TRBJ2-5; 9 positions match TRBD2. Germline values: CDR1 DFQATT, CDR2 SNEGSKA (reference sequence). V shed 3 bases, J shed 1 base, and the junction held 9 bases outside the gene matches. This CDR3 spans 16 amino acids. CDR3 DNA sequence: TGCAGTGCTAGTTCCGGTAGCGGGGGCTTCCAAGAGACCCAGTACTTC. It codes for CSASSGSGGFQETQYF.

This clonotype was detected a few times. As DNA, the CDR3 is TGTGCCAGCAGTTTATCAGGGTTGCGGCAGCCCCAGCATTTT. Encoded protein: CASSLSGLRQPQHF. This rearrangement joins TRBV27 to TRBJ1-5; the D is unclear. Trimming took 0 bases from V and 7 from J, leaving 10 bases between them. Germline CDR1 and CDR2: MNHEY and SMNVEV (reference sequence). This CDR3 has 14 amino acids.

This clonotype has a handful of counts. This may be a read error, as it is one base from a much larger clone. The rearrangement links TRBV20-1 to TRBJ2-5; D gene uncertain. Trimming cost V 3 bases and J 11 bases, with 22 bases left between them. Looked up from germline, CDR1 is DFQATT and CDR2 is SNEGSKA (reference sequence). This CDR3 has 14 amino acids. The CDR3: CSASLNTLGNEQYF. CDR3 DNA: TGCAGTGCTAGCCTGAACACCCTGGGCAATGAGCAGTACTTC.

This clonotype was seen at least ten times. The chain links TRBV7-8 to TRBJ2-7; the D is unclear. Germline loops: CDR1 SGHVS, CDR2 FQNEAQ. V shed 3 bases and J shed 6 bases, with 6 bases lying between them. The CDR3 contains 11 residues. The CDR3 sequence is CASSLSPEQYF. DNA of the CDR3: TGTGCCAGCAGCTTGAGCCCCGAGCAGTACTTC.

V and J are TRBV7-2 and TRBJ2-1, with 7 bases lining up with TRBD1. The CDR3 runs to 14 residues. With V trimmed by 5 bases and J by 0 bases, 1 base remained unmatched. From germline, CDR1 is SGHTA and CDR2 FQGNSA. CDR3 in amino acids: CASSGDSSYNEQFF. The CDR3 region has the DNA TGTGCCAGCAGCGGGGACAGCTCCTACAATGAGCAGTTCTTC.

The chain is built from TRBV4-3 and TRBJ2-3; D possibly corresponds to TRBD2 (6 bases). In germline, CDR1 is LGHNA, CDR2 YSLEER. The CDR3 sequence is 14 residues long. V lost 4 bases, J lost 0 bases, and 8 bases lay in between. The CDR3: CASSPGVSTDTQYF. The DNA of the CDR3 is TGCGCCAGCAGCCCGGGAGTCAGCACAGATACGCAGTATTTT.

V usage is TRBV7-6 and J usage is TRBJ2-1, with TRBD2 matching over 13 bases. Germline CDR1 reads SGHVS; CDR2 reads FNYEAQ. V gave up 5 bases and J gave up 2 bases; unmatched junction bases: 3. The CDR3 consists of 16 residues. The CDR3 nucleotides read TGTGCCAGCAGCCAAACTAGCGGGAGGGCCTACAATGAGCAGTTCTTC. As protein: CASSQTSGRAYNEQFF.

J is TRBJ2-1 and V is TRBV7-2, with D possibly TRBD2 on 5 matching bases. The J call may be faulty, since TRBJ2-7 better matches the DNA end. Germline values: CDR1 SGHTA, CDR2 FQGNSA. The CDR3 length is 15 residues. CDR3 loop: CASEGAASSYNEQYF. The CDR3 DNA follows: TGTGCCAGCGAGGGAGCGGCTAGCTCCTACAATGAGCAGTACTTC.

This chain uses TRBV6-2 or TRBV6-3 with TRBJ2-7; no definite D call. Germline-derived CDR1 and CDR2 are MNHEY and SVGEGT. V lost 2 bases, J lost 7 bases, and 6 bases lay in between. The CDR3 is made up of 11 amino acids. The CDR3 here is CASSYLWEQYF. The CDR3 DNA is TGTGCCAGCAGTTACCTGTGGGAGCAGTACTTC.

The chain is built from TRBV4-2 and TRBJ2-1, with 11 positions matching TRBD2. The junction had 12 bases not matched to a gene; V was cut back by 2 bases and J by 0 bases. Germline CDR1 reads LGHNA; CDR2 reads YNFKEQ. The CDR3 extends over 20 amino acids. DNA for the CDR3: TGTGCCAGCAGCCAACAAAAGACTAGCGGGACTGCCAGCTCCTACAATGAGCAGTTCTTC. Its protein product is CASSQQKTSGTASSYNEQFF.

Only a few counts were recorded for this clonotype. The chain uses TRBV10-3 and TRBJ1-2, with a tentative D call TRBD1 (5 bases). V dropped 5 bases and J dropped 6 bases, with 16 bases sitting between them. Germline V gene lookup returns CDR1 ENHRY and CDR2 SYGVKD. This CDR3 region has 14 residues. The CDR3 protein is CAISWEQGGDGYTF. As DNA, the CDR3 is TGTGCCATCAGTTGGGAGCAGGGAGGCGATGGCTACACCTTC.

On this clonotype: The junction and the germline gene differ at one end; a read error may be behind it. CDR3 region: CACSLGRGPRREQYF. CDR3 DNA: TGTGCCTGCAGCTTAGGTAGAGGCCCAAGGAGGGAGCAGTACTTC. The chain couples TRBV7-9 to TRBJ2-5, with a weak D call TRBD2 (6 bases). CDR1 and CDR2 from the germline V gene are SEHNR and FQNEAQ (reference sequence). The CDR3 spans 15 residues.

V and J are TRBV7-2 and TRBJ2-1, with 12 bases that match TRBD1. The ends lost 4 bases at V and 10 bases at J; junction bases unmatched: 11. The CDR3 totals 16 residues. Germline V CDR1 and CDR2: SGHTA, FQGNSA. CDR3 amino acids: CASSSRPGQGAIEQFF. CDR3 nucleotides: TGTGCCAGCAGCTCAAGGCCGGGACAGGGGGCGATCGAGCAGTTCTTC. Full variable domain (rest looked up from reference TRBV7-2 and TRBJ2-1): GAGVSQSPSNKVTEKGKDVELRCDPISGHTALYWYRQSLGQGLEFLIYFQGNSAPDKSGLPSDRFSAERTGGSVSTLTIQRTQQEDSAVYLCASSSRPGQGAIEQFFGPGTRLTVL.

The chain recombines TRBV20-1 with TRBJ2-1; D unresolved. The CDR3 has 15 residues. The V and J ends lost 1 base and 3 bases respectively, with 13 bases between them. CDR1 and CDR2 from the germline V gene are DFQATT and SNEGSKA (reference sequence). DNA of the CDR3: TGCAGTGCTAGAGGTAGTTCCGTGCTCTACAATGAGCAGTTCTTC. It codes for CSARGSSVLYNEQFF.

V and J are TRBV13 and TRBJ2-1, with 7 bases matching TRBD2. The ends lost 3 bases at V and 15 bases at J; junction bases unmatched: 5. Germline V CDR1 and CDR2: PRHDT, FYEKMQ (reference sequence). The CDR3 is 11 residues long. The CDR3 sequence is CASSLRGSAFF. As DNA, the CDR3 is TGTGCCAGCAGCTTGCGCGGGAGTGCGTTCTTC.

This clonotype was recorded a few times. The chain couples TRBV5-4 to TRBJ2-1; 8 bases are shared with TRBD2. Looked up from germline, CDR1 is SGHNT and CDR2 is YYREEE (reference sequence). This CDR3 contains 14 residues. V shed 4 bases and J 4 bases; nucleotides not matched to a gene: 4. Here the CDR3 DNA reads TGTGCCAGCAGCGTTACGGGAGGGTACAATGAGCAGTTCTTC. Encoded protein: CASSVTGGYNEQFF.